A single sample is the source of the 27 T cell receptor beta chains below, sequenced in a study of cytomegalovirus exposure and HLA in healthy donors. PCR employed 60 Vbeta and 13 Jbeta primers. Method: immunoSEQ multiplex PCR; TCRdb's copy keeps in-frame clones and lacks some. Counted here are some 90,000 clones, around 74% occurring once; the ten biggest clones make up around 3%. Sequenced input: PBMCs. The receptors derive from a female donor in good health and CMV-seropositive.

DNA for the CDR3: TGTGCCAGCAGCGTTAGTTGGAGTCAAGAGACCCAGTACTTC. It codes for CASSVSWSQETQYF. The chain is built from TRBV9 and TRBJ2-5; no definite D call. The CDR3 length is 14 residues. The germline V and J ends were trimmed by 2 bases and 2 bases, with 10 bases remaining between them. Germline V gives CDR1 SGDLS, CDR2 YYNGEE.

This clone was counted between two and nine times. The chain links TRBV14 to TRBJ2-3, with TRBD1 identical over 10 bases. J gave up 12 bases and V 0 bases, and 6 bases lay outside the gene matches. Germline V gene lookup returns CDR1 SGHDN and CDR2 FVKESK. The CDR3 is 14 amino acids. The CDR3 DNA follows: TGTGCCAGCAGCCAAGATTTTGGGACAGGGGATCAGTATTTT. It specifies CASSQDFGTGDQYF.

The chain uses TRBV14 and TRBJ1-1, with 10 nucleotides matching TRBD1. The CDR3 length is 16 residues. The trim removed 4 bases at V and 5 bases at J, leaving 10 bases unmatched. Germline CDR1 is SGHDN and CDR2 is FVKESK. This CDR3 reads CASSPRQGARRTEAFF. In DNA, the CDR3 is TGTGCCAGCAGCCCACGACAGGGGGCAAGGAGGACTGAAGCTTTCTTT.

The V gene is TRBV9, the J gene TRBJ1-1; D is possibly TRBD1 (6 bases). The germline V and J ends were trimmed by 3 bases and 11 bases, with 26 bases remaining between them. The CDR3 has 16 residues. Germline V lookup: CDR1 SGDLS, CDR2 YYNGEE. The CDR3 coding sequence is TGTGCCAGCAGCGGGAAAGGTGCGCAGGGGCTGGATTCGGCTTTCTTT. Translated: CASSGKGAQGLDSAFF.

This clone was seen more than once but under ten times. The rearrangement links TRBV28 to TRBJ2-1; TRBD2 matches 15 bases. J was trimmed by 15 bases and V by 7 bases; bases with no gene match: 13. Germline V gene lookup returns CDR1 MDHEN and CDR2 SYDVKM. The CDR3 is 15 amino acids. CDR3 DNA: TGTGCCAGCAAACTTCAACTCGGACTAGCGGGAGGGCGGTTCTTC. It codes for CASKLQLGLAGGRFF.

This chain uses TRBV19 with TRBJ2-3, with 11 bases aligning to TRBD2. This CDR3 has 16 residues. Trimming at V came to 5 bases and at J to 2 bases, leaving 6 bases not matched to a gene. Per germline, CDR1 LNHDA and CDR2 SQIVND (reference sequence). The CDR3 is CASSSLAGADTDTQYF. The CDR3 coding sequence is TGTGCCAGTAGTTCACTAGCGGGAGCCGACACAGATACGCAGTATTTT.

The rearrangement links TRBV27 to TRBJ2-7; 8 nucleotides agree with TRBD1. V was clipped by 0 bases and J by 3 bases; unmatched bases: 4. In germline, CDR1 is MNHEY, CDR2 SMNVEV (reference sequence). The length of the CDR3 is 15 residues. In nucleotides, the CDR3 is TGTGCCAGCAGTTTATCCGGACAGGGAAGCTACGAGCAGTACTTC. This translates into CASSLSGQGSYEQYF.

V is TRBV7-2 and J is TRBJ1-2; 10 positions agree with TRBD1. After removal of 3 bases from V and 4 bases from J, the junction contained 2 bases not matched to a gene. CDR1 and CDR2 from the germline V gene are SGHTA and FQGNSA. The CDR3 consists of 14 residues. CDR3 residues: CASSLDRGGYGYTF. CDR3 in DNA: TGTGCCAGCAGCTTGGACAGGGGGGGCTATGGCTACACCTTC.

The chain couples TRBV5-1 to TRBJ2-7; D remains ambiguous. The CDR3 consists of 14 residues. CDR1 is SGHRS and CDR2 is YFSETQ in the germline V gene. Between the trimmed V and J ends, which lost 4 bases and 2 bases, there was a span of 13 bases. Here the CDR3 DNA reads TGCGCCAGCAGCAAACCGACTGCAACCTACGAGCAGTACTTC. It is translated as CASSKPTATYEQYF.

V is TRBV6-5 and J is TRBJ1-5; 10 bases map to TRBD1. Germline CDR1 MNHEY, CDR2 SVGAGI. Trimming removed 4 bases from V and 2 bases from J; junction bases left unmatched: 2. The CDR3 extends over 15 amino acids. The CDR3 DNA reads TGTGCCAGCAGTTTCGGGACAGGGGGCAATCAGCCCCAGCATTTT. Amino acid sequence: CASSFGTGGNQPQHF.

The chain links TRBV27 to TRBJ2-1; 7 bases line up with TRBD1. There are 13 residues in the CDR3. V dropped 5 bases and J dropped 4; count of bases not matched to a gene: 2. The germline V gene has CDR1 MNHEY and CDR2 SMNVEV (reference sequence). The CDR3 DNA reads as TGTGCCAGCAGTCCGGGACAGTACAATGAGCAGTTCTTC. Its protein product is CASSPGQYNEQFF.

CDR3 sequence (DNA): TGTGCCAGCAGCCCAACTGGGCAGGGGGCGCGCGGCTACACCTTC. Protein: CASSPTGQGARGYTF. The V call is TRBV7-2, the J call TRBJ1-2; 8 positions agree with TRBD1. The V gene end was trimmed by 5 bases and the J gene end by 8 bases; junction bases not matched to a gene: 13. The CDR3 is 15 amino acids. From germline, CDR1 is SGHTA and CDR2 FQGNSA.

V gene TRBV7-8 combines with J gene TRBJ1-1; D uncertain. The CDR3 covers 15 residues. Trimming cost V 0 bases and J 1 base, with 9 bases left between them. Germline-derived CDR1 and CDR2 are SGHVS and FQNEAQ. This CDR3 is CASSLARQSNTEAFF. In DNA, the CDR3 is TGTGCCAGCAGCTTAGCGCGGCAGTCGAACACTGAAGCTTTCTTT.

In DNA form, the CDR3 reads TGTGCCTGGGGCGGGCCCTACGAGCAGTACTTC. Its translation: CAWGGPYEQYF. The chain is built from TRBV30 and TRBJ2-7; possible D gene TRBD2, 5 bases. The V end lost 5 bases, the J end lost 2 bases, and 7 bases lay between the germline ends. The CDR3 loop spans 11 amino acids. Germline CDR1 reads GTSNPN; CDR2 reads SVGIG (reference sequence). The full variable domain, its missing parts supplied by reference TRBV30 and TRBJ2-7, is SQTIHQWPATLVQPVGSPLSLECTVEGTSNPNLYWYRQAAGRGLQLLFYSVGIGQISSEVPQNLSASRPQDRQFILSSKKLLLSDSGFYLCAWGGPYEQYFGPGTRLTVT.

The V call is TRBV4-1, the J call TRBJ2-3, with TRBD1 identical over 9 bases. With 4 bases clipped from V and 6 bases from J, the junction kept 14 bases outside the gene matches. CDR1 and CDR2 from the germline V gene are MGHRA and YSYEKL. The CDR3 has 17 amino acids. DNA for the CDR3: TGCGCCAGCAGCCCCGCCGGGACAGGGCTCCGCGCGGATACGCAGTATTTT. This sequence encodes CASSPAGTGLRADTQYF.

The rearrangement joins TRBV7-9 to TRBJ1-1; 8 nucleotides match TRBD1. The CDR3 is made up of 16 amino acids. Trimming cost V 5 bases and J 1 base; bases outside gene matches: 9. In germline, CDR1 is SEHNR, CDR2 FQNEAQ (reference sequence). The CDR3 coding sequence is TGTGCCAGCAGCCACCCCCCAGGGGGCAGGAACACTGAAGCTTTCTTT. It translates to CASSHPPGGRNTEAFF.

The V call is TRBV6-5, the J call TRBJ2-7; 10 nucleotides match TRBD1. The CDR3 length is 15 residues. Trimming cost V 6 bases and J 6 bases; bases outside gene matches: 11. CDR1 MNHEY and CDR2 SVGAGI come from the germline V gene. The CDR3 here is CASRSGTGEAGEQYF. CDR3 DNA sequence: TGTGCCAGCAGGTCCGGGACAGGGGAGGCAGGCGAGCAGTACTTC.

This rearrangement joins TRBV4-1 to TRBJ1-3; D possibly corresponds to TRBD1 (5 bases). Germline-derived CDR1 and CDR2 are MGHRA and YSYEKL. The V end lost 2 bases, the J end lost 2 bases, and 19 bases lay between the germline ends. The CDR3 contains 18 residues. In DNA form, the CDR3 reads TGCGCCAGCAGCCAAAAGCTCCCGACAGAACGTCCTGGAAACACCATATATTTT. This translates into CASSQKLPTERPGNTIYF.

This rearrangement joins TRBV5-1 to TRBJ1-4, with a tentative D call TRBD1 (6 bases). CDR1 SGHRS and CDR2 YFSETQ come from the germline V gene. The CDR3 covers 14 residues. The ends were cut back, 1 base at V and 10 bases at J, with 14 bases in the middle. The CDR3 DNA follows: TGCGCCAGCAGCTTGCCCGGACAGTCTGGAAAACTGTTTTTT. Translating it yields CASSLPGQSGKLFF.

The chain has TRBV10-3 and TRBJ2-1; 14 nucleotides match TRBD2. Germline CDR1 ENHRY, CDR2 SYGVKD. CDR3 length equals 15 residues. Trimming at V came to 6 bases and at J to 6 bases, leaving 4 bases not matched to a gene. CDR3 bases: TGTGCCATCAGAACGGGACTAGCGGGAGCCAATGAGCAGTTCTTC. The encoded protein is CAIRTGLAGANEQFF.

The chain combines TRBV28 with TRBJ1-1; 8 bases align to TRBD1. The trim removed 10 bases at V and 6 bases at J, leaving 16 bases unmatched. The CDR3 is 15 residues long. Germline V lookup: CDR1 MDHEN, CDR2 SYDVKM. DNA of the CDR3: TGTGCCACACTAGGGGTCACAGGGGGGTTCTCTGAAGCTTTCTTT. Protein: CATLGVTGGFSEAFF.

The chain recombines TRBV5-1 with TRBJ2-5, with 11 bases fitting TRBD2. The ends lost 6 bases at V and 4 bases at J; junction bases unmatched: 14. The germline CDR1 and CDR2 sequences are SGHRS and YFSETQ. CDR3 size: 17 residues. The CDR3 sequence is CASKLRPGLAARETQYF. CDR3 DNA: TGCGCCAGCAAACTACGGCCGGGACTAGCGGCTCGAGAGACCCAGTACTTC. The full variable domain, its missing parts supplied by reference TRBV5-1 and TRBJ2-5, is KAGVTQTPRYLIKTRGQQVTLSCSPISGHRSVSWYQQTPGQGLQFLFEYFSETQRNKGNFPGRFSGRQFSNSRSEMNVSTLELGDSALYLCASKLRPGLAARETQYFGPGTRLLVL.

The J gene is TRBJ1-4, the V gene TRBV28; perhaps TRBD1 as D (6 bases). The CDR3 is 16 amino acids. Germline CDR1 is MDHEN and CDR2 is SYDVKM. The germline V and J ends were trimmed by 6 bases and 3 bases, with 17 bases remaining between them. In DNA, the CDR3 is TGTGCCAGCAGCGTCACAGGGAGAGGGCCTAATGAAAAACTGTTTTTT. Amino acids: CASSVTGRGPNEKLFF.

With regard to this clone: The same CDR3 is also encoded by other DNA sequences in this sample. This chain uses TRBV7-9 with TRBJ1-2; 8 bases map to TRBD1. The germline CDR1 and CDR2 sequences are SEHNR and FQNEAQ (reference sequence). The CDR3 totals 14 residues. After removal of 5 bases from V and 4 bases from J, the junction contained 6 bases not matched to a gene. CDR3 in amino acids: CASSRGQGGYGYTF. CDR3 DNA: TGTGCCAGCAGCCGAGGACAGGGAGGCTATGGCTACACCTTC.

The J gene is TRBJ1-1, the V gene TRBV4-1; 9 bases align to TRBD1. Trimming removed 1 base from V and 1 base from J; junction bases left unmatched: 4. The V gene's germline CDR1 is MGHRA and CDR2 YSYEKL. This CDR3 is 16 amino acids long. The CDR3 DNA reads TGCGCCAGCAGCCAAGCGGACAGGGGTGGGAACACTGAAGCTTTCTTT. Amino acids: CASSQADRGGNTEAFF.

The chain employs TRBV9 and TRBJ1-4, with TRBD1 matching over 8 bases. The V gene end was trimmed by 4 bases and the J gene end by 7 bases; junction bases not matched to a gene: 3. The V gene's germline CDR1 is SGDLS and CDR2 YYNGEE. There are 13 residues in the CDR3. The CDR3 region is CASSTTGGEKLFF. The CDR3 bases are TGTGCCAGCAGCACCACAGGGGGTGAAAAACTGTTTTTT.

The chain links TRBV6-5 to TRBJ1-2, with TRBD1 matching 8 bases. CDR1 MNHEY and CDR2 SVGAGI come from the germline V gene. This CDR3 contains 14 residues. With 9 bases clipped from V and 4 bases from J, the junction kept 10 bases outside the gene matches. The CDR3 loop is CASCPGGGGYGYTF. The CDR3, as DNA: TGTGCCAGTTGCCCAGGGGGCGGGGGCTATGGCTACACCTTC.